One sample yielded the 30 T cell receptor beta chains listed below, sequenced in a study of blood T cell repertoires in COVID-19. Produced via immunoSEQ multiplex PCR; TCRdb's table is partial and in-frame only. The table has about 200,000 clones, around 85% seen once. Sequencing used peripheral blood. The receptors here all came from a man in his forties with acute or convalescent COVID-19.

The chain couples TRBV14 to TRBJ1-2, with D unclear. Looked up from germline, CDR1 is SGHDN and CDR2 is FVKESK. This CDR3 region has 15 residues. Trimming left V 1 base short and J 0 bases short, with 9 bases between. CDR3 coding DNA: TGTGCCAGCAGCCAAGGGGCCAACCCTAACTATGGCTACACCTTC. Translating it yields CASSQGANPNYGYTF.

The chain links TRBV27 to TRBJ1-2; D is undetermined. V was trimmed by 3 bases and J by 1 base, leaving 12 bases between them. Germline V gene lookup returns CDR1 MNHEY and CDR2 SMNVEV (reference sequence). The CDR3 has 15 residues. The CDR3 loop is CASSFLGGFNYGYTF. The DNA of the CDR3 is TGTGCCAGCAGTTTTCTTGGAGGGTTTAACTATGGCTACACCTTC.

This rearrangement joins TRBV11-2 to TRBJ1-2, with 12 positions matching TRBD1. The CDR3 covers 13 residues. V was pared by 5 bases and J by 7 bases, with 2 bases of the junction left unmatched. CDR1 is SGHAT and CDR2 is FQNNGV in the germline V gene. The CDR3 DNA reads as TGTGCCAGCAGCCGGGACAGGGGGCCTGGCTACACCTTC. As protein: CASSRDRGPGYTF.

The genes are TRBV24-1 and TRBJ2-3, with D perhaps TRBD2 (5 bases). The CDR3 contains 13 residues. Germline CDR1 KGHDR, CDR2 SFDVKD. V dropped 9 bases and J dropped 5 bases, with 14 bases sitting between them. This CDR3 reads CATLGGGQDTQYF. The CDR3 region has the DNA TGTGCCACCCTGGGTGGAGGCCAAGATACGCAGTATTTT.

This clone was seen more than once but under ten times. The chain recombines TRBV18 with TRBJ2-2, with 9 bases fitting TRBD2. The junction had 6 bases not matched to a gene; V was cut back by 1 base and J by 6 bases. This CDR3 is 16 amino acids long. Per the germline V gene, CDR1 is KGHSH and CDR2 is LQKENI. The CDR3 loop reads CASSPRAGGPSGELFF. In nucleotides, the CDR3 is TGTGCCAGCTCACCACGGGCGGGAGGGCCTTCCGGGGAGCTGTTTTTT.

The chain joins TRBV27 to TRBJ2-7, with a weak D call TRBD1 (5 bases). The CDR3 contains 14 residues. Germline V CDR1 and CDR2: MNHEY, SMNVEV (reference sequence). V dropped 2 bases and J dropped 4 bases, with 12 bases sitting between them. The CDR3 here is CASSLRAGNYEQYF. The CDR3 region has the DNA TGTGCCAGCAGTTTAAGGGCAGGGAATTACGAGCAGTACTTC.

The rearrangement joins TRBV5-4 to TRBJ2-1, with 12 bases identical to TRBD2. The V and J ends lost 0 bases and 6 bases, in that order; junction bases with no gene match: 7. Per germline, CDR1 SGHNT and CDR2 YYREEE (reference sequence). The CDR3 loop spans 17 amino acids. This CDR3 is CASSLGILAGGRNEQFF. CDR3 sequence (DNA): TGTGCCAGCAGCTTGGGAATACTAGCGGGAGGTCGCAATGAGCAGTTCTTC.

The chain employs TRBV24-1 and TRBJ2-1; D might be TRBD2 (6 bases). Germline V gene lookup returns CDR1 KGHDR and CDR2 SFDVKD. The CDR3 is made up of 15 amino acids. Trimming stripped 5 bases from V and 7 bases from J, with 17 bases between. The CDR3 region is CATSALGAGRNEQFF. CDR3 nucleotides: TGTGCCACCAGTGCCCTGGGAGCAGGGAGGAATGAGCAGTTCTTC.

The V gene is TRBV30, the J gene TRBJ1-2; D is perhaps TRBD1 (5 bases). This CDR3 has 14 residues. From germline, CDR1 is GTSNPN and CDR2 SVGIG (reference sequence). Trimming shortened V by 0 bases and J by 4 bases, and 12 bases separated the two germline ends. CDR3 protein: CAWSVSPGLYGYTF. Here the CDR3 DNA reads TGTGCCTGGAGTGTATCTCCAGGGCTCTATGGCTACACCTTC.

DNA of the CDR3: TGTGCCTCTCTCGGGGTGAATGAGCAGTTCTTC. Protein: CASLGVNEQFF. The chain employs TRBV27 and TRBJ2-1; TRBD2 is a possible D gene (5 bases). The germline V and J ends were trimmed by 11 bases and 7 bases, with 12 bases remaining between them. Germline V gene data show CDR1 as MNHEY and CDR2 as SMNVEV (reference sequence). This CDR3 spans 11 amino acids.

The chain has TRBV18 and TRBJ2-3; the D is unclear. Deletions cut 0 bases from V and 5 bases from J, with 12 bases between. Germline-derived CDR1 and CDR2 are KGHSH and LQKENI. The CDR3 contains 15 residues. The CDR3 protein is CASSPPYTAEDTQYF. CDR3 in DNA: TGTGCCAGCTCACCACCGTACACCGCGGAAGATACGCAGTATTTT.

The chain recombines TRBV11-2 with TRBJ1-2, with 9 bases lining up with TRBD1. Germline loops: CDR1 SGHAT, CDR2 FQNNGV. V shed 0 bases and J 8 bases; nucleotides not matched to a gene: 13. CDR3 length equals 17 residues. The CDR3 coding sequence is TGTGCCAGCAGCTTAGAGCCGCTGGGACAGGGTTATGAGGGCTACACCTTC. Translating it yields CASSLEPLGQGYEGYTF.

This clone was found once. V is TRBV28 and J is TRBJ2-7; D remains ambiguous. This CDR3 is 14 amino acids long. V lost 2 bases to trimming and J lost 0 bases, with 8 bases between them. CDR1 is MDHEN and CDR2 is SYDVKM in the germline V gene. CDR3 residues: CASSLPDISYEQYF. Here the CDR3 DNA reads TGTGCCAGCAGTTTACCCGACATCTCCTACGAGCAGTACTTC.

The count of this clone is one. The chain employs TRBV30 and TRBJ2-2; D call uncertain. Trimming shortened V by 3 bases and J by 0 bases, and 5 bases separated the two germline ends. The CDR3 sequence is 13 residues long. Germline lookup yields CDR1 GTSNPN and CDR2 SVGIG (reference sequence). The CDR3 nucleotides are TGTGCCTGGAGCCCAGCGAACACCGGGGAGCTGTTTTTT. This translates into CAWSPANTGELFF.

V is TRBV4-1 and J is TRBJ1-5, with D possibly matching TRBD1 (5 bases). The CDR3 consists of 16 residues. CDR1 and CDR2 from the germline V gene are MGHRA and YSYEKL. Between the trimmed V and J ends, which lost 4 bases and 1 base, there was a span of 14 bases. Here the CDR3 DNA reads TGCGCCAGCAGCCTCGGGGGGGTCGGCAGCAATCAGCCCCAGCATTTT. Translated, it gives CASSLGGVGSNQPQHF.

The J gene is TRBJ1-1, the V gene TRBV13; TRBD1 matches 10 bases. The CDR3 is 13 amino acids. The V gene's germline CDR1 is PRHDT and CDR2 FYEKMQ (reference sequence). V lost 3 bases and J lost 7; bases outside the gene matches: 2. CDR3 region: CASSFRTGGEAFF. The CDR3 coding sequence is TGTGCCAGCAGCTTCCGGACAGGGGGTGAAGCTTTCTTT.

The chain joins TRBV4-1 to TRBJ2-2, with D hard to call. Trimming removed 1 base from V and 4 bases from J, with 4 bases in between. The CDR3 totals 13 residues. The germline gives CDR1 MGHRA, CDR2 YSYEKL. CDR3 amino acids: CASSQAGTGELFF. CDR3 sequence (DNA): TGCGCCAGCAGCCAAGCGGGCACCGGGGAGCTGTTTTTT.

This chain uses TRBV3-1 (or the pseudogene TRBV3-2) with TRBJ2-3, with a possible D match to TRBD2 (5 bases). Germline-derived CDR1 and CDR2 are LGHDT and YNNKEL (reference sequence). Trimming removed 3 bases from V and 4 bases from J, with 17 bases in between. CDR3 size: 16 residues. This CDR3 is CASSQPLDGEADTQYF. CDR3 bases: TGTGCCAGCAGCCAGCCCCTTGACGGGGAAGCAGATACGCAGTATTTT.

CDR3 region: CSVEGETSLTGGETQYF. The CDR3 region has the DNA TGCAGCGTTGAAGGCGAAACTTCACTCACGGGGGGAGAGACCCAGTACTTC. The V gene is TRBV29-1, the J gene TRBJ2-5; 7 nucleotides match TRBD2. CDR1 and CDR2 from the germline V gene are SQVTM and ANQGSEA. The CDR3 runs to 17 residues. After removal of 1 base from V and 4 bases from J, the junction contained 15 bases not matched to a gene. Complete variable domain (other parts from reference TRBV29-1 and TRBJ2-5): SAVISQKPSRDICQRGTSLTIQCQVDSQVTMMFWYRQQPGQSLTLIATANQGSEATYESGFVIDKFPISRPNLTFSTLTVSNMSPEDSSIYLCSVEGETSLTGGETQYFGPGTRLLVL.

This clone was seen more than once but under ten times. V and J are TRBV7-9 and TRBJ2-7; the D gene is possibly TRBD1 (5 bases). This CDR3 region has 16 residues. Germline CDR1 SEHNR, CDR2 FQNEAQ (reference sequence). The ends were cut back, 4 bases at V and 0 bases at J, with 16 bases in the middle. The CDR3: CASSSKTDSSSYEQYF. The CDR3 DNA sequence: TGTGCCAGCAGCTCCAAGACAGACTCCAGCTCCTACGAGCAGTACTTC.

The chain has TRBV5-1 and TRBJ1-2; the D gene is possibly TRBD1 (5 bases). Germline CDR1 reads SGHRS; CDR2 reads YFSETQ. The V and J ends lost 2 bases and 7 bases respectively, with 12 bases between them. The CDR3 spans 13 residues. The CDR3 DNA reads as TGCGCCAGCAGCTTTGGGGGGGAGACTGGCTACACCTTC. Protein sequence: CASSFGGETGYTF.

For the CDR3, the DNA is TGTGCCAGCGGTCCGGGACAGGGGGCTGGTGAGCAGTACTTC. Amino acid sequence: CASGPGQGAGEQYF. The V gene is TRBV21-1, the J gene TRBJ2-7; the DNA was not compared with TRBD1, the D call given in the table. TRBV21-1 is flagged as a pseudogene. The CDR3 runs 14 residues.

The chain combines TRBV29-1 with TRBJ2-1; D uncertain. The V end was cut by 6 bases, the J end by 5 bases, with 17 bases between. This CDR3 is built from 14 residues. Germline values: CDR1 SQVTM, CDR2 ANQGSEA. The CDR3 sequence is CSVTLEVRNNEQFF. DNA of the CDR3: TGCAGCGTAACGTTGGAAGTGAGGAACAATGAGCAGTTCTTC.

V gene TRBV5-1 combines with J gene TRBJ2-3, with 7 bases aligning to TRBD2. The ends lost 3 bases at V and 2 bases at J; junction bases unmatched: 9. CDR1 and CDR2 from the germline V gene are SGHRS and YFSETQ. The CDR3 has 16 amino acids. The CDR3 coding sequence is TGCGCCAGCAGCTCCACCCCCGGGACTACCACAGATACGCAGTATTTT. Protein product: CASSSTPGTTTDTQYF.

CDR3 DNA sequence: TGTGCCAGCAGTTTGGGGACTAGCGGGAGAGAGACCCAGTACTTC. Amino acids: CASSLGTSGRETQYF. The chain employs TRBV27 and TRBJ2-5, with TRBD2 matching over 14 bases. CDR1 is MNHEY and CDR2 is SMNVEV in the germline V gene (reference sequence). The trim removed 3 bases at V and 4 bases at J, leaving 1 base unmatched. The length of the CDR3 is 15 residues.

This clone is a singleton in its sample. The chain recombines TRBV19 with TRBJ2-6, with 8 bases fitting TRBD1. Germline assignment: CDR1 LNHDA and CDR2 SQIVND (reference sequence). The trim removed 4 bases at V and 3 bases at J, leaving 8 bases unmatched. This CDR3 is built from 17 residues. The CDR3 coding sequence is TGTGCCAGTAGTACTCTACAGGGGGTCGGTGGGGCCAACGTCCTGACTTTC. It codes for CASSTLQGVGGANVLTF.

This rearrangement joins TRBV7-9 to TRBJ1-5; D possibly corresponds to TRBD1 (6 bases). From germline, CDR1 is SEHNR and CDR2 FQNEAQ (reference sequence). V lost 0 bases and J 7 bases, leaving 7 bases between the germline ends. The CDR3 contains 13 residues. CDR3 sequence (DNA): TGTGCCAGCAGCTTAGCGACAGGACAGCCCCAGCATTTT. Translating it yields CASSLATGQPQHF.

This chain uses TRBV6-6 with TRBJ1-1, with D unclear. Germline assignment: CDR1 MNHNY and CDR2 SVGAGI (reference sequence). Trimming cost V 10 bases and J 4 bases, with 10 bases left between them. The CDR3 runs to 11 residues. CDR3: CAINFGTEAFF. The CDR3 DNA reads TGTGCCATCAACTTCGGCACTGAAGCTTTCTTT.

In its sample, this clone was seen once. The rearrangement uses TRBV6-4 and TRBJ2-1; 11 bases are shared with TRBD2. V gave up 4 bases and J gave up 6 bases; unmatched junction bases: 5. Germline V gives CDR1 MRHNA, CDR2 SNTAGT. The CDR3 has 15 residues. The CDR3 is CASSAGTSGINEQFF. The CDR3 nucleotides read TGTGCCAGCAGTGCCGGGACTAGCGGCATCAATGAGCAGTTCTTC.

The chain links TRBV10-1 to TRBJ2-2; 10 bases fit TRBD1. The CDR3 covers 14 residues. Germline V gene lookup returns CDR1 WNHNN and CDR2 SYGVQD (reference sequence). The V segment lost 4 bases and the J segment 6 bases; nucleotides outside the gene matches: 2. CDR3 DNA sequence: TGCGCCAGCAGTGGGGACAGGGGCGCCGGGGAGCTGTTTTTT. As protein: CASSGDRGAGELFF.